This T cell receptor (beta chain) derives from a study of neoadjuvant anti-PD-1 for oral cavity cancer. Study-wide context: Most patients had three to four biweekly doses of 3 mg/kg nivolumab before resection. Patients without progression got a fourth dose around day 43.

V gave up 2 bases and J gave up 7 bases; unmatched junction bases: 6. This CDR3 is 15 amino acids long. Germline V gene data show CDR1 as LNHDA and CDR2 as SQIVND (reference sequence). Measured with immunoSEQ multiplex PCR; TCRdb has only the in-frame clones, and not every one. This table holds approximately 30,000 clones, around four fifths found once. The time point was: after neoadjuvant nivolumab, at surgical resection. The TCR was taken from a person between 35 and 79 years old with oral cavity squamous cell carcinoma. The chain recombines TRBV19 with TRBJ1-5, with 9 bases that match TRBD1. Specimen: PBMCs, collected after nivolumab (anti-PD-1) treatment. The CDR3 bases are TGTGCCAGTAGTATACCCGGGACAGGGTGGCAGCCCCAGCATTTT. Its protein product is CASSIPGTGWQPQHF. Full variable domain (remainder filled in from reference TRBV19 and TRBJ1-5): DGGITQSPKYLFRKEGQNVTLSCEQNLNHDAMYWYRQDPGQGLRLIYYSQIVNDFQKGDIAEGYSVSREKKESFPLTVTSAQKNPTAFYLCASSIPGTGWQPQHFGDGTRLSIL.